This T cell receptor (beta chain) comes out of a study of blood T cell repertoires in COVID-19. Study-wide context: The origin of the acute and convalescent COVID-19 samples was the United States, Italy and Spain. The analysed material was cDNA or gDNA that came from T cells, B-cell-depleted T cells, or PBMCs.

Original processing notes: Quantification of nucleated cells was approximated via reference gene primer amplification. Libraries were prepared by immunoSEQ multiplex PCR; TCRdb keeps only in-frame clonotypes and omits some of them. Clonal size and the V and J genes are those of that table, whereas D and trimming came from the DNA. The sample includes 150,000 to 200,000 clones, under 85% of them seen just once. The ends were cut back, 4 bases at V and 0 bases at J, with 11 bases in the middle. The CDR3 is 15 residues long. The germline V gene has CDR1 SGDLS and CDR2 YYNGEE. This chain connects TRBV9 to TRBJ2-1; tentatively, D is TRBD2 (5 bases). This clonotype was sampled from a man between 60 and 75 years old with active or convalescent COVID-19. Sequencing was done on a sample of peripheral blood. The CDR3 region is CASSPLARSYNEQFF. The CDR3 DNA reads TGTGCCAGCAGCCCTCTAGCCCGCTCCTACAATGAGCAGTTCTTC.